The 10 T cell receptor beta chains below come from one sample, sequenced in a study of a mutant IDH1 vaccine in newly diagnosed glioma. Regarding time point: week 47, end of study. One vaccine dose held 300 ug of mutant IDH1 20-mer peptide and came with topical imiquimod. The antigens these receptors bind are not known. The protocol was immunoSEQ multiplex PCR, while the TCRdb copy is restricted to in-frame clones and leaves out a portion. Here the sample spans tens of thousands of clones, about four fifths being singletons. This specimen was PBMCs, taken from a glioma patient whose treatment included an IDH1 peptide vaccine. These receptors came from a man aged 30 to 45 with glioma.

This rearrangement joins TRBV2 to TRBJ2-3; D is perhaps TRBD1 (5 bases). V gave up 6 bases and J gave up 1 base, with 8 bases separating them. Germline CDR1 is SNHLY and CDR2 is FYNNEI. The CDR3 is 13 residues long. The CDR3 sequence is CASRGRGTDTQYF. As DNA, the CDR3 is TGTGCCAGCAGGGGGCGAGGCACAGATACGCAGTATTTT.

This clone was counted between two and nine times. V is TRBV15 and J is TRBJ1-6; tentative D call: TRBD1 (5 bases). The CDR3 extends over 15 amino acids. Trimming left V 3 bases short and J 7 bases short, with 13 bases between. The germline CDR1 and CDR2 sequences are LNHNV and YYDKDF (reference sequence). CDR3 sequence (DNA): TGTGCCACCAGCAGTCGAGGCAGGGCAAATTCACCCCTCCACTTT. Its protein product is CATSSRGRANSPLHF.

The table lists this clone with a few counts. The rearrangement links TRBV6-6 to TRBJ1-4; D ambiguous. Trimming removed 0 bases at V and 4 bases at J, with 9 bases between. The CDR3 loop spans 15 amino acids. Germline V gene lookup returns CDR1 MNHNY and CDR2 SVGAGI (reference sequence). CDR3 DNA sequence: TGTGCCAGCAGTTACTCGACGGGGTTTAATGAAAAACTGTTTTTT. Its translation is CASSYSTGFNEKLFF.

The V gene is TRBV5-1, the J gene TRBJ2-3, with TRBD2 as a possible D gene (6 bases). V lost 0 bases and J lost 9, with 14 bases in between. CDR3 length: 14 residues. CDR1 and CDR2 (germline): SGHRS, YFSETQ. CDR3 in DNA: TGCGCCAGCAGCTTGGAGGTAGCGGTCGGAACGCAGTATTTT. Encoded protein: CASSLEVAVGTQYF.

The V call is TRBV30, the J call TRBJ1-6, with 9 bases aligning to TRBD1. CDR1 GTSNPN and CDR2 SVGIG come from the germline V gene (reference sequence). The CDR3 consists of 15 residues. V shed 0 bases and J 9 bases; nucleotides not matched to a gene: 6. CDR3: CAWSVTGGVGSPLHF. CDR3 coding DNA: TGTGCCTGGAGTGTGACAGGGGGGGTAGGTTCACCCCTCCACTTT.

This clone appeared once. The V and J genes are TRBV6-5 and TRBJ2-7; D is tentatively TRBD1 or TRBD2 (5 bases each). The CDR3 has 13 residues. The germline V and J ends were trimmed by 10 bases and 3 bases, with 16 bases remaining between them. CDR1 is MNHEY and CDR2 is SVGAGI in the germline V gene. CDR3 sequence reads: CATHSRDRYEQYF. The CDR3 DNA reads TGTGCCACCCACAGCAGGGACCGCTACGAGCAGTACTTC.

The chain employs TRBV25-1 and TRBJ1-5; no clear D. The CDR3 spans 14 residues. V lost 2 bases and J 8 bases, leaving 13 bases between the germline ends. From germline, CDR1 is MGHDK and CDR2 SYGVNS. The CDR3 DNA reads TGTGCCAGCAGTGAACAAGGCAGATGGAAGCCCCAGCATTTT. Translation: CASSEQGRWKPQHF.

The V and J genes are TRBV5-1 and TRBJ1-1; 7 bases are a match to TRBD1. Unmatched junction bases numbered 9, after V lost 6 bases and J lost 4 bases. The CDR3 runs 14 residues. The germline V gene has CDR1 SGHRS and CDR2 YFSETQ. CDR3 region: CASTRTGGSTEAFF. CDR3 in DNA: TGCGCCAGCACCCGGACAGGAGGGTCCACTGAAGCTTTCTTT.

This clone was observed once. The gene calls are TRBV7-2 and TRBJ1-6; TRBD1 is a possible D gene (6 bases). V was pared by 4 bases and J by 13 bases, with 20 bases between. The CDR3 consists of 15 residues. The germline V gene encodes CDR1 SGHTA and CDR2 FQGNSA. CDR3 coding DNA: TGTGCCAGCAGCTCAACCGGGACATGGCGTCGGCCCCTCCACTTT. Encoded protein: CASSSTGTWRRPLHF.

This clone was observed a single time. The chain joins TRBV6-7 to TRBJ1-6; D is unresolved. TRBV6-7 is annotated as an ORF whose role is uncertain. CDR3 length equals 19 residues. Deletions cut 0 bases from V and 3 bases from J, with 18 bases between. CDR3 DNA: TGTGCCAGCAGTTACTCAAGGGTTAACTCATACAACTATAATTCACCCCTCCACTTT. It specifies CASSYSRVNSYNYNSPLHF.